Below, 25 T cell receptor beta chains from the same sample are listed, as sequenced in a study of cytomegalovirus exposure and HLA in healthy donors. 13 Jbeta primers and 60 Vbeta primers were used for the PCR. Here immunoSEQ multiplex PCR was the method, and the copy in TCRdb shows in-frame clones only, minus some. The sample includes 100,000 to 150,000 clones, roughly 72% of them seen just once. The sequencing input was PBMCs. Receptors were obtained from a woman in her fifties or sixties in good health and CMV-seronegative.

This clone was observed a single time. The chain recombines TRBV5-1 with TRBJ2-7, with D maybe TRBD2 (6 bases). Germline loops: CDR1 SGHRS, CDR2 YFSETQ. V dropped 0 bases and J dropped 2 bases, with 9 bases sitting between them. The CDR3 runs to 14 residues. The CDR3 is CASSLGLEAYEQYV. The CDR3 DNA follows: TGCGCCAGCAGCTTGGGACTAGAGGCCTACGAGCAGTACGTC.

The chain's CDR3 is CATSSVQDRGLRGEAFF. The CDR3 DNA reads TGTGCCACCAGCAGCGTTCAGGACAGGGGGCTTAGGGGTGAAGCTTTCTTT. J is TRBJ1-1 and V is TRBV15, with TRBD1 matching 11 bases. Germline V lookup: CDR1 LNHNV, CDR2 YYDKDF (reference sequence). With V trimmed by 3 bases and J by 7 bases, 13 bases remained unmatched. The CDR3 is 17 residues long.

CDR3: CASSLGGGEQFF. The DNA for the CDR3 is TGTGCCAGCAGCTTAGGTGGGGGGGAGCAGTTCTTC. This chain joins TRBV7-9 and TRBJ2-1; possibly TRBD2 for D (6 bases). Per germline, CDR1 SEHNR and CDR2 FQNEAQ (reference sequence). The V and J ends lost 1 base and 10 bases respectively, with 8 bases between them. The length of the CDR3 is 12 residues.

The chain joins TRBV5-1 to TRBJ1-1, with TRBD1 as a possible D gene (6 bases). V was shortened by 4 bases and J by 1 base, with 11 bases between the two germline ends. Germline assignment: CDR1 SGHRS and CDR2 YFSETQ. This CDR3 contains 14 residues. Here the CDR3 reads CASSLLGQNTEAFF. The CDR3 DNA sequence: TGCGCCAGCAGCCTACTGGGACAGAACACTGAAGCTTTCTTT.

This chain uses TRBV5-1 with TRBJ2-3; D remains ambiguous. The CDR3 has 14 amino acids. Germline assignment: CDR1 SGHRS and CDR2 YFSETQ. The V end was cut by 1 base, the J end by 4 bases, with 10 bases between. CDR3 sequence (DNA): TGCGCCAGCAGCTTGCGACGCGGTGCAGATACGCAGTATTTT. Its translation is CASSLRRGADTQYF.

CDR3 sequence reads: CASRSDRGVNTEAFF. The CDR3 nucleotides are TGTGCCAGCAGGTCGGACAGGGGGGTAAACACTGAAGCTTTCTTT. The chain couples TRBV7-9 to TRBJ1-1; 10 nucleotides align to TRBD1. Germline trimming cut 6 bases from V and 2 bases from J; bases unmatched to any gene: 6. There are 15 residues in the CDR3. The germline V gene has CDR1 SEHNR and CDR2 FQNEAQ (reference sequence).

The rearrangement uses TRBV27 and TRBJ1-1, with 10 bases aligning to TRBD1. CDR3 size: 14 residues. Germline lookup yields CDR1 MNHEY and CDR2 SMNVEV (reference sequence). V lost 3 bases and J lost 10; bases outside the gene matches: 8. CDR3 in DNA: TGTGCCAGCAGTTTGCGGACAGGGGGGGAAGGAGCTTTCTTT. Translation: CASSLRTGGEGAFF.

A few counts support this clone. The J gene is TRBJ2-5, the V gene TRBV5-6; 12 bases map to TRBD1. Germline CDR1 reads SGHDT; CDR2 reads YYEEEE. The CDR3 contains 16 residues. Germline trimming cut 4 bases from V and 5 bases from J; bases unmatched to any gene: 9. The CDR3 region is CASSEPGQGAGETQYF. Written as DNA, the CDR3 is TGTGCCAGCAGCGAACCGGGACAGGGGGCTGGGGAGACCCAGTACTTC.

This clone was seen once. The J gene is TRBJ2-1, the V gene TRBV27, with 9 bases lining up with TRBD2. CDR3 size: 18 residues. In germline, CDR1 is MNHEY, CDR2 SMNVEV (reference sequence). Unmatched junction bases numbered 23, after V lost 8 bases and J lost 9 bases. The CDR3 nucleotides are TGTGCCAGCGGTAAACTCCGCGGCGGGACTAGCTTTGAAAGTGAGCAGTTCTTC. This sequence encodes CASGKLRGGTSFESEQFF.

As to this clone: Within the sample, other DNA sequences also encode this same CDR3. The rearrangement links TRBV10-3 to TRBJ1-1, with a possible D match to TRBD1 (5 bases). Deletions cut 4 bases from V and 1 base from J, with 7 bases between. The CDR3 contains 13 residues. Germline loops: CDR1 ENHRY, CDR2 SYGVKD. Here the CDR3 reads CAISGGGNTEAFF. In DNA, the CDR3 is TGTGCCATCAGTGGGGGCGGGAACACTGAAGCTTTCTTT.

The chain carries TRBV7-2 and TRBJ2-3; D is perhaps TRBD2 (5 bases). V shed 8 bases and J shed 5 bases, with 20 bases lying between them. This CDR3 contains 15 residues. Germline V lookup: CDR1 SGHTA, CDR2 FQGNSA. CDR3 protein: CASQTPGRREDTQYF. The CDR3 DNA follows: TGTGCCAGCCAAACCCCGGGCAGACGGGAAGATACGCAGTATTTT.

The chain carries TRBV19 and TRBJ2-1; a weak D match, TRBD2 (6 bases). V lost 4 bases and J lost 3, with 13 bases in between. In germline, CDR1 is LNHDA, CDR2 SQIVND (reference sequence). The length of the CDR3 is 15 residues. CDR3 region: CASSTLGDFYNEQFF. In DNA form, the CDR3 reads TGTGCCAGTAGTACACTGGGGGACTTCTACAATGAGCAGTTCTTC.

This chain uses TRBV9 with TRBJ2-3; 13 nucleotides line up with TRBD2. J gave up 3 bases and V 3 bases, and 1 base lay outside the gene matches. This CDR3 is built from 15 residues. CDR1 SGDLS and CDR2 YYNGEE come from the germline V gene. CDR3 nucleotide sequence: TGTGCCAGCAGCGAGGGACTAGCGGGGACAGATACGCAGTATTTT. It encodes CASSEGLAGTDTQYF. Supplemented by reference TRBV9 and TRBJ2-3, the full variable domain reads DSGVTQTPKHLITATGQRVTLRCSPRSGDLSVYWYQQSLDQGLQFLIQYYNGEERAKGNILERFSAQQFPDLHSELNLSSLELGDSALYFCASSEGLAGTDTQYFGPGTRLTVL.

The CDR3 loop is CAWSVNPNTEAFF. In nucleotides, the CDR3 is TGTGCCTGGAGCGTAAATCCGAACACTGAAGCTTTCTTT. This sequence joins TRBV30 and TRBJ1-1; D is unclear. V was cut by 3 bases and J by 1 base, with 9 bases left in between. Per germline, CDR1 GTSNPN and CDR2 SVGIG (reference sequence). This CDR3 is 13 amino acids long.

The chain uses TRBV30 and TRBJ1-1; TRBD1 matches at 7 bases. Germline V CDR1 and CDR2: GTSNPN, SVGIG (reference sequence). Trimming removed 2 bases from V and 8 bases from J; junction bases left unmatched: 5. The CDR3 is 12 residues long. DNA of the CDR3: TGTGCCTGGAGTATCCAAGGGGGCGAAGCTTTCTTT. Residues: CAWSIQGGEAFF.

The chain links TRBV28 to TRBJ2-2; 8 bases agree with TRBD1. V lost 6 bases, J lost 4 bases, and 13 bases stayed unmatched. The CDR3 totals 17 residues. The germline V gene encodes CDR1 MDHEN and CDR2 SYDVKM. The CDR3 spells CASRLLRTGLVTGELFF. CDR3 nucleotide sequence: TGTGCCAGCAGGCTACTCCGGACAGGGTTAGTCACCGGGGAGCTGTTTTTT.

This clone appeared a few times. The CDR3 loop reads CAWSSSALNYGYTF. The DNA of the CDR3 is TGTGCCTGGAGTTCAAGCGCCCTTAACTATGGCTACACCTTC. The rearrangement links TRBV30 to TRBJ1-2; D gene ambiguous. The CDR3 covers 14 residues. V lost 2 bases and J 1 base, leaving 11 bases between the germline ends. Germline loops: CDR1 GTSNPN, CDR2 SVGIG (reference sequence).

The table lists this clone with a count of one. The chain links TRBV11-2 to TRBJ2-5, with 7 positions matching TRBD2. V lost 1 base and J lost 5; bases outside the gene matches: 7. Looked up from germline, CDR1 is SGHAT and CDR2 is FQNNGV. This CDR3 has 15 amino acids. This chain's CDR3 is CASSLGLAGRETQYF. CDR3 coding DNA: TGTGCCAGCAGCTTAGGACTAGCAGGACGGGAGACCCAGTACTTC. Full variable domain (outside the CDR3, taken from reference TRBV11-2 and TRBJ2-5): EAGVAQSPRYKIIEKRQSVAFWCNPISGHATLYWYQQILGQGPKLLIQFQNNGVVDDSQLPKDRFSAERLKGVDSTLKIQPAKLEDSAVYLCASSLGLAGRETQYFGPGTRLLVL.

CDR3 sequence (DNA): TGTGCCAGCAGAAGGCGAGGGACAGGGGCGACCGGGGAGCTGTTTTTT. This sequence encodes CASRRRGTGATGELFF. V and J are TRBV5-8 and TRBJ2-2; 10 nucleotides agree with TRBD1. The CDR3 is 16 residues long. The germline V gene has CDR1 SGHTS and CDR2 YDEGEE. The V and J ends lost 5 bases and 5 bases, in that order; junction bases with no gene match: 9. The full variable domain, rest sourced from reference TRBV5-8 and TRBJ2-2, is EAGVTQSPTHLIKTRGQQATLRCSPISGHTSVYWYQQALGLGLQFLLWYDEGEERNRGNFPPRFSGRQFPNYSSELNVNALELEDSALYLCASRRRGTGATGELFFGEGSRLTVL.

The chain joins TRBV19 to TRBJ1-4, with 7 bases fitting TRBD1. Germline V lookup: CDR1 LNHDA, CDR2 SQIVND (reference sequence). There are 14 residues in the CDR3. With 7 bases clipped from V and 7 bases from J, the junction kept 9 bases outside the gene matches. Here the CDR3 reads CASKSRQGAEKLFF. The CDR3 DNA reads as TGTGCCAGTAAAAGTCGACAGGGAGCTGAAAAACTGTTTTTT.

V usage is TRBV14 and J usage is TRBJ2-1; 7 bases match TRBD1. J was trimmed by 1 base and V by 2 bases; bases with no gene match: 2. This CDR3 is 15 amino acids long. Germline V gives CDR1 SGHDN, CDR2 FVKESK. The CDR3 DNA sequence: TGTGCCAGCAGCCAACCAGGGGGATCCTACAATGAGCAGTTCTTC. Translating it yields CASSQPGGSYNEQFF.

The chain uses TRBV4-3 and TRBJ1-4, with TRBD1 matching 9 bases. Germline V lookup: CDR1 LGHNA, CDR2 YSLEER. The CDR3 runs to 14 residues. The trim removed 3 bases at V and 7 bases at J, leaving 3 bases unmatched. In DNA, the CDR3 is TGCGCCAGCAGCCAGGGGACAGGGAGTGAAAAACTGTTTTTT. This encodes CASSQGTGSEKLFF.

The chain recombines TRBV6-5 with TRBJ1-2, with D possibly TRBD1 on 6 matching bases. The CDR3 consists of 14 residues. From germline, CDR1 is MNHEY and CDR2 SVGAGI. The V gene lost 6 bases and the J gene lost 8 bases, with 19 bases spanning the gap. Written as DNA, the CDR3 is TGTGCCAGCAGCTCTCTACAGGGAGTTGAAGGCTACACCTTC. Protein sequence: CASSSLQGVEGYTF.

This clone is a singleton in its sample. The CDR3 is CASRTSGSHGELFF. CDR3 nucleotide sequence: TGTGCCAGTCGGACTAGCGGGAGTCACGGGGAGCTGTTTTTT. The chain couples TRBV5-6 to TRBJ2-2; TRBD2 matches at 13 bases. V dropped 8 bases and J dropped 7; count of bases not matched to a gene: 5. Germline V gene sequence: CDR1 SGHDT, CDR2 YYEEEE. This CDR3 has 14 amino acids.

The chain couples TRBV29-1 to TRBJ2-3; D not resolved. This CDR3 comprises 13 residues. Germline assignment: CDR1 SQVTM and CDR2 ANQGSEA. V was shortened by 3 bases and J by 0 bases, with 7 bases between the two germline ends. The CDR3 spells CSVDSPSTDTQYF. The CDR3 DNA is TGCAGCGTTGACTCCCCTAGCACAGATACGCAGTATTTT.